This T cell receptor beta chain was recorded in a study of blood T cell repertoires in COVID-19. Across the study: Acute and convalescent COVID-19 samples came from the United States, Italy and Spain. Nucleic acid was either cDNA or gDNA, and it came from T cells, B-cell-depleted T cells, or PBMCs.

In the source study's methods: Reference gene primers were amplified, and this amplification served to estimate nucleated cell counts. Only in-frame clones appear in the TCRdb table, and some are missing; sequencing was by immunoSEQ multiplex PCR. V and J calls and clone size are as listed in that table; D and trimming were resolved from the DNA. The data contain 100,000 or so clones, just under 85% of them singletons. The source is a man aged 50 to 60 with active or convalescent COVID-19. The specimen was peripheral blood.

The CDR3 DNA reads TGTGCCACCAGTGATCCGGACAGCGAAGCTTTCTTT. Translated, it gives CATSDPDSEAFF. The chain recombines TRBV24-1 with TRBJ1-1; D is possibly TRBD1 (6 bases). CDR3 length: 12 residues. CDR1 is KGHDR, CDR2 SFDVKD, per germline. Trimming took off 3 bases at V and 8 bases at J, with 9 bases between the two ends.